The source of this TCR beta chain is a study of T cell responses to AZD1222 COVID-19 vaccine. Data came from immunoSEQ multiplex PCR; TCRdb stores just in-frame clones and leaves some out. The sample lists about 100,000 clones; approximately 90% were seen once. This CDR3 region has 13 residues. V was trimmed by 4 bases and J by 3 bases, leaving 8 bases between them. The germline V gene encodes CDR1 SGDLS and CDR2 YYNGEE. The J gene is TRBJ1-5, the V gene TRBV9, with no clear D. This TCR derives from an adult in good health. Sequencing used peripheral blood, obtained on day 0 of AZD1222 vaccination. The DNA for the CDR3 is TGTGCCAGCAGCAAAGGGATCAATCAGCCCCAGCATTTT. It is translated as CASSKGINQPQHF.